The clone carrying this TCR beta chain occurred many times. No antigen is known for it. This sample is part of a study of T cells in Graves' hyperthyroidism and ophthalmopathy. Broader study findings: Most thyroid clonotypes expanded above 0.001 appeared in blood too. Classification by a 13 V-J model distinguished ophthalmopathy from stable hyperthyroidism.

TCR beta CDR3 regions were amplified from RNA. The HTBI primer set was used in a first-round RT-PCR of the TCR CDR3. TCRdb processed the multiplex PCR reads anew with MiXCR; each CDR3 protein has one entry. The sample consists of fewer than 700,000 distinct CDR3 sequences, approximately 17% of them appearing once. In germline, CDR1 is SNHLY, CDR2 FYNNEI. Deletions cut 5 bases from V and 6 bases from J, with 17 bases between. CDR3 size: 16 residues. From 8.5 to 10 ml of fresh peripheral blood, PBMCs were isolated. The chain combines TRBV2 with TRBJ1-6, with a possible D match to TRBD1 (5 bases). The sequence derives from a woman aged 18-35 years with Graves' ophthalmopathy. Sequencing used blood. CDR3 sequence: CASSPGAAGFNSPLHF. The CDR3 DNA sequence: TGTGCCAGCAGTCCCGGGGCCGCGGGGTTTAATTCACCCCTCCACTTT.